What follows is one TCR beta chain and its context. Other DNA variants within this sample encode the same CDR3. Germline V gene sequence: CDR1 LGHNA, CDR2 YSLEER. This CDR3 comprises 14 residues. With 0 bases removed from V and 8 bases from J, the gap between germline ends came to 13 bases. This specimen comes from a study of shared clonotypes between healthy human individuals. Method: immunoSEQ multiplex PCR; TCRdb's copy keeps in-frame clones and lacks some. Seen here are 300,000 to 400,000 clones, 73% observed once, and the top ten hold about 10%. The sample taken for sequencing was memory CD4+ T cells sorted from blood. Subset of the sample: CD45RA-negative fraction. The sequence was obtained from a man under 40 in good health. The chain combines TRBV4-3 with TRBJ1-2; D is uncertain. DNA of the CDR3: TGCGCCAGCAGCCAAGATCGCGGCCTGGGAGGCTACACCTTC. This translates into CASSQDRGLGGYTF.